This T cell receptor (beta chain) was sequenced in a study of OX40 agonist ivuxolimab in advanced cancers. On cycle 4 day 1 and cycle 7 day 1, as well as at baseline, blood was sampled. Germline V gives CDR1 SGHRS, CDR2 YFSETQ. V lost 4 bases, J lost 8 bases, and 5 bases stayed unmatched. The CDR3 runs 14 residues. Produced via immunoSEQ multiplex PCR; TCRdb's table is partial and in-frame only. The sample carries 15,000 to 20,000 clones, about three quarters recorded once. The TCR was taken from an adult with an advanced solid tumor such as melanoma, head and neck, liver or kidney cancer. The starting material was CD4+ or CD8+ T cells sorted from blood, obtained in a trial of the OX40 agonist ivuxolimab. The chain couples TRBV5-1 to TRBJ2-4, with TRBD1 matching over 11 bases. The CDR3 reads CASSGQGAADIQYF. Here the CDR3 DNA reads TGCGCCAGCAGCGGACAGGGGGCCGCGGACATTCAGTACTTC.